One sample yielded the 4 T cell receptor beta chains listed below, sequenced in a study of blood T cells in healthy people across ages. Sample-barcoded 5' priming and a J-beta primer mix drove a second PCR of roughly 7 to 11 cycles. TCRdb recomputed calls from the 5' RACE reads with MiXCR, one row per CDR3 protein. This sample has nearly 1 million distinct CDR3 sequences, with roughly 51% found just once. The sequencing input was blood. The receptors come from a woman aged 55-70 years in good health.

The rearrangement links TRBV20-1 to TRBJ1-1, with D hard to call. CDR3 length: 12 residues. The V and J ends lost 1 base and 11 bases respectively, with 14 bases between them. Germline CDR1 reads DFQATT; CDR2 reads SNEGSKA (reference sequence). CDR3 protein: CSARGVGSSAFF. CDR3 coding DNA: TGCAGTGCTAGAGGGGTGGGGAGCTCGGCTTTCTTT.

The chain couples TRBV20-1 to TRBJ1-1, with D uncertain. The germline gives CDR1 DFQATT, CDR2 SNEGSKA (reference sequence). This CDR3 has 13 amino acids. With 3 bases removed from V and 0 bases from J, the gap between germline ends came to 8 bases. This CDR3 is CSARHELNTEAFF. CDR3 bases: TGCAGTGCTAGGCACGAGTTGAACACTGAAGCTTTCTTT.

This chain links TRBV5-1 with TRBJ1-1; TRBD1 is a possible D gene (5 bases). V shed 4 bases and J shed 2 bases, with 12 bases lying between them. CDR1 is SGHRS and CDR2 is YFSETQ in the germline V gene. The CDR3 covers 14 residues. The CDR3 region is CASSTTGANTEAFF. In nucleotides, the CDR3 is TGCGCCAGCAGCACGACCGGGGCTAACACTGAAGCTTTCTTT.

The CDR3 bases are TGTGCCAGCAGCACTTCCAGGGTACCCCCCTACGAGCAGTACTTC. Protein product: CASSTSRVPPYEQYF. The rearrangement uses TRBV5-6 and TRBJ2-7; tentatively, D is TRBD1 (5 bases). V was clipped by 4 bases and J by 2 bases, with 16 bases between them. This CDR3 is built from 15 residues. Looked up from germline, CDR1 is SGHDT and CDR2 is YYEEEE.